This entry concerns a single T cell receptor (beta chain). Data came from immunoSEQ multiplex PCR; TCRdb stores just in-frame clones and leaves some out. Here the sample spans more than 95,000 clones, around 87% being singletons. The germline V and J ends were trimmed by 6 bases and 1 base, with 16 bases remaining between them. CDR3 length: 16 residues. Looked up from germline, CDR1 is SNHLY and CDR2 is FYNNEI. The record originates from a study of control samples from healthy donors and cancer patients. This chain connects TRBV2 to TRBJ1-5; maybe TRBD1 (5 bases). The specimen sequenced was blood. This receptor was taken from a man aged 55 to 70 in good health. Here the CDR3 DNA reads TGTGCCAGCAGAGCCATCCAGGGAATGAGCAATCAGCCCCAGCATTTT. This encodes CASRAIQGMSNQPQHF.